These T cell receptor beta chains were read from a single sample in a study of control samples from healthy donors and cancer patients. Data came from immunoSEQ multiplex PCR; TCRdb stores just in-frame clones and leaves some out. The sample consists of 130,000 or so clones, around 87% of them appearing once. The sample was blood. The receptors originated from a man aged 55 to 70 in good health. CDR3s include the opening cysteine and the closing phenylalanine or tryptophan. Each record gives: clone size, J gene, V gene, D gene, CDR3 protein, CDR3 DNA. D genes are given only for firm matches. Some rows have no size entry. The others give once, few or many, or a class for an expanded clone.

NA,TRBJ2-7,TRBV7-8,NA,CASSSPDGYEQYF,TGTGCCAGCAGCTCCCCGGATGGCTACGAGCAGTACTTC
NA,TRBJ2-3,TRBV18,NA,CASSPTAGISTDTQYF,TGTGCCAGCTCACCGACGGCGGGGATTAGCACAGATACGCAGTATTTT
NA,TRBJ2-3,TRBV4-2,TRBD1,CASSQARQGYYTDTQYF,TGTGCCAGCAGCCAAGCTCGACAGGGGTACTACACAGATACGCAGTATTTT
NA,TRBJ2-3,TRBV5-4,NA,CASSLIGGGQDTQYF,TGTGCCAGCAGCTTGATAGGGGGGGGGCAAGATACGCAGTATTTT
NA,TRBJ2-5,TRBV19,TRBD1,CASSPDRGETQYF,TGTGCCAGTAGCCCGGACAGGGGGGAGACCCAGTACTTC
NA,TRBJ2-3,TRBV27,NA,CASSLGGRGTDTQYF,TGTGCCAGCAGTTTAGGGGGGCGGGGCACAGATACGCAGTATTTT
NA,TRBJ2-2,TRBV30,NA,CAWSVKQGNTGELFF,TGTGCCTGGAGTGTAAAACAGGGGAACACCGGGGAGCTGTTTTTT
once,TRBJ1-1,TRBV30,NA,CAWTPGRGRTEAFF,TGTGCCTGGACCCCAGGACGAGGGAGGACTGAAGCTTTCTTT
once,TRBJ2-3,TRBV29-1,NA,CSSIRGPDTQYF,TGCAGCTCGATCAGGGGACCAGATACGCAGTATTTT
NA,TRBJ2-5,TRBV3-1/TRBV3-2,NA,CASSRPERGVQETQYF,TGTGCCAGCAGCCGACCGGAACGGGGCGTACAAGAGACCCAGTACTTC
NA,TRBJ1-1,TRBV7-9,NA,CASSLEVNTEAFF,TGTGCCAGCAGCTTAGAAGTGAACACTGAAGCTTTCTTT
few,TRBJ1-6,TRBV6-1,NA,CASSEGRMVNSPLHF,TGTGCCAGCAGTGAAGGCCGGATGGTCAATTCACCCCTCCACTTT
NA,TRBJ1-1,TRBV27,NA,CASSPGLKRLNTEAFF,TGTGCCAGCAGCCCGGGCCTCAAACGGCTTAACACTGAAGCTTTCTTT
few,TRBJ1-2,TRBV7-2,TRBD1,CASSAAGQGAFGYTF,TGTGCCAGCAGCGCAGCGGGACAGGGGGCCTTTGGCTACACCTTC
once,TRBJ1-1,TRBV29-1,NA,CSVEDGTRNTEAFF,TGCAGCGTTGAAGACGGGACGAGGAACACTGAAGCTTTCTTT
NA,TRBJ1-5,TRBV18,TRBD1,CASSPPGTGNQPQHF,TGTGCCAGCTCACCACCGGGGACAGGGAATCAGCCCCAGCATTTT
NA,TRBJ1-1,TRBV29-1,NA,CSVDTNTEAFF,TGCAGCGTTGACACCAACACTGAAGCTTTCTTT
NA,TRBJ2-3,TRBV4-3,NA,CASSQEPRVGTQYF,TGCGCCAGCAGCCAAGAACCCAGGGTCGGTACGCAGTATTTT
once,TRBJ1-1,TRBV6-2/TRBV6-3,NA,CASSYVRTEAFF,TGTGCCAGCAGTTACGTTAGGACTGAAGCTTTCTTT
NA,TRBJ1-4,TRBV18,NA,CASSSIDTATNEKLFF,TGTGCCAGCTCATCCATTGACACTGCAACTAATGAAAAACTGTTTTTT
few,TRBJ1-6,TRBV27,NA,CASSFDRSSYNSPLHF,TGTGCCAGCAGTTTCGACCGGAGCTCCTATAATTCACCCCTCCACTTT
NA,TRBJ1-6,TRBV5-1,NA,CASSTGSISSYNSPLHF,TGCGCCAGCAGCACCGGGAGCATTAGCTCCTATAATTCACCCCTCCACTTT
NA,TRBJ1-5,TRBV5-6,TRBD1,CASSLGLGQGRQPQHF,TGTGCCAGCAGCTTGGGGTTGGGACAGGGCCGGCAGCCCCAGCATTTT
NA,TRBJ2-2,TRBV15,NA,CATSRAQNTGELFF,TGTGCCACCAGCAGAGCACAGAACACCGGGGAGCTGTTTTTT
NA,TRBJ1-1,TRBV28,TRBD1,CASKTDRANTEAFF,TGTGCCAGCAAAACAGACAGGGCAAACACTGAAGCTTTCTTT
NA,TRBJ1-5,TRBV16,NA,CASSQPDFQPQHF,TGTGCCAGCAGCCAACCTGATTTTCAGCCCCAGCATTTT
NA,TRBJ2-7,TRBV5-1,TRBD1,CASRGTDIPNEQYF,TGCGCCAGCAGAGGGACAGATATTCCTAACGAGCAGTACTTC
NA,TRBJ2-1,TRBV7-2,NA,CASRNEGLLNNEQFF,TGTGCCAGCAGGAATGAGGGACTTTTAAACAATGAGCAGTTCTTC
NA,TRBJ2-1,TRBV7-3,NA,CASSLYKGAYNEQFF,TGTGCCAGCAGCTTATATAAGGGGGCCTACAATGAGCAGTTCTTC
few,TRBJ2-7,TRBV9,NA,CASSVASTGFSYEQYF,TGTGCCAGCAGCGTAGCGTCGACCGGGTTTTCCTACGAGCAGTACTTC
NA,TRBJ2-5,TRBV6-5,NA,CASIYQETQYF,TGTGCCAGCATTTACCAAGAGACCCAGTACTTC
NA,TRBJ2-2,TRBV24-1,TRBD1,CATSAGTGYTGELFF,TGTGCCACCAGTGCCGGGACAGGATACACCGGGGAGCTGTTTTTT
NA,TRBJ2-1,TRBV4-1,TRBD2,CASSQAGSSGGAITGEQFF,TGCGCCAGCAGCCAAGCCGGGTCAAGCGGGGGGGCGATTACGGGTGAGCAGTTCTTC
NA,TRBJ2-3,TRBV6-2/TRBV6-3,TRBD2,CASSSSWGPGLAGSDTQYF,TGTGCCAGCAGTTCCTCTTGGGGACCGGGACTAGCGGGGTCAGATACGCAGTATTTT
NA,TRBJ1-2,TRBV25-1,NA,CASSESGGGYTF,TGTGCCAGCAGTGAATCCGGAGGTGGCTACACCTTC
NA,TRBJ1-1,TRBV24-1,NA,CATRRVDEAFF,TGTGCCACCAGGAGGGTAGATGAAGCTTTCTTT
NA,TRBJ1-4,TRBV7-8,NA,CASSSPAEKLFF,TGTGCCAGCAGCTCCCCCGCCGAAAAACTGTTTTTT
NA,TRBJ1-5,TRBV19,NA,CASSVGNQPQHF,TGTGCCAGTAGTGTGGGCAATCAGCCCCAGCATTTT
NA,TRBJ2-4,TRBV5-6,TRBD1,CASSLDGQGLEPKNIQYF,TGTGCCAGCAGCTTGGACGGACAGGGTTTGGAACCCAAAAACATTCAGTACTTC
NA,TRBJ2-1,TRBV28,NA,CASNPQSKPYNEQFF,TGTGCCAGCAACCCCCAGAGCAAGCCCTACAATGAGCAGTTCTTC
NA,TRBJ1-2,TRBV29-1,NA,CSVEAVGGYGYTF,TGCAGCGTTGAAGCGGTGGGGGGCTATGGCTACACCTTC
NA,TRBJ1-6,TRBV6-2/TRBV6-3,TRBD1,CASSPGQFTSPLHF,TGTGCCAGCAGCCCGGGACAGTTTACTTCACCCCTCCACTTT
once,TRBJ2-7,TRBV12-5,NA,CASALVLGIRGYEQYF,TGTGCTAGTGCCCTGGTACTTGGGATTCGGGGCTACGAGCAGTACTTC
NA,TRBJ2-3,TRBV6-5,TRBD2,CASSLSGGAGTDTQYF,TGTGCCAGCAGTTTGAGCGGGGGGGCGGGCACAGATACGCAGTATTTT
NA,TRBJ1-1,TRBV7-9,NA,CASSPQGYEAFF,TGTGCCAGCAGCCCCCAGGGATATGAAGCTTTCTTT
NA,TRBJ1-6,TRBV30,TRBD1,CAWSHRGENSPLHF,TGTGCCTGGAGTCACAGGGGCGAAAATTCACCCCTCCACTTT
NA,TRBJ2-3,TRBV25-1,TRBD1,CASSDRDRGSDTQYF,TGTGCCAGCAGTGACCGGGACAGGGGTAGCGATACGCAGTATTTT
NA,TRBJ1-3,TRBV6-5,TRBD1,CASSRQGSYGNTIYF,TGTGCCAGCAGTAGACAGGGGTCGTATGGAAACACCATATATTTT